This T cell receptor (beta chain) is drawn from a study of blood T cell repertoires in COVID-19. Across the whole study: The analysed material was cDNA or gDNA that came from T cells, B-cell-depleted T cells, or PBMCs.

This CDR3 region has 15 residues. Germline CDR1 is SEHNR and CDR2 is FQNEAQ (reference sequence). V was pared by 0 bases and J by 4 bases, with 4 bases of the junction left unmatched. The data were produced by immunoSEQ multiplex PCR, yet TCRdb's version contains in-frame clones alone and is incomplete. The sample comprises 200,000 to 300,000 clones, around 87% of which are singletons, and about 1.6% rests with the top ten. The clonotype originates from a woman aged 40-49 years who had recovered from COVID-19. Material for sequencing was peripheral blood. The rearrangement uses TRBV7-9 and TRBJ2-7, with 9 bases that match TRBD2. This chain's CDR3 is CASSLALAGPYEQYF. The CDR3 DNA is TGTGCCAGCAGCTTAGCTCTAGCGGGGCCATACGAGCAGTACTTC.